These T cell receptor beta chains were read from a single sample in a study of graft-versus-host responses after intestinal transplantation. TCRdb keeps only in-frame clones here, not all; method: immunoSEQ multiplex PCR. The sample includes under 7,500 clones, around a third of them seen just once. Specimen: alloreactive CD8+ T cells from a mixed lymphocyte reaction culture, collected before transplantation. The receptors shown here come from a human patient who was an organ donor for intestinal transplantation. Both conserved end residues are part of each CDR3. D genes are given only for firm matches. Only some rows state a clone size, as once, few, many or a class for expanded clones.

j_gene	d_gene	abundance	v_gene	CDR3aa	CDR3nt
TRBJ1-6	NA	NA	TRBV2	CASRDTYSPLHF	TGTGCCAGCAGAGACACCTATTCACCCCTCCACTTT
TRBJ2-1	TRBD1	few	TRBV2	CASNVDPGTGGSYNEQFF	TGTGCCAGCAACGTCGACCCCGGGACAGGTGGCTCCTACAATGAGCAGTTCTTC
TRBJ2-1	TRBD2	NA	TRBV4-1	CASSRGLADYNEQFF	TGCGCCAGCAGCCGCGGACTAGCGGACTACAATGAGCAGTTCTTC
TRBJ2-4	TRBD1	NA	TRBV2	CASSELWTGIGNIQYF	TGTGCCAGCAGTGAACTCTGGACAGGGATCGGGAACATTCAGTACTTC
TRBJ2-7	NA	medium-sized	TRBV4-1	CASSQVASEQYEQYF	TGCGCCAGCAGCCAAGTTGCAAGCGAACAATACGAGCAGTACTTC
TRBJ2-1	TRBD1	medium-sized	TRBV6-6	CASTGTGGSNEQFF	TGTGCCAGCACAGGGACAGGGGGTTCCAATGAGCAGTTCTTC
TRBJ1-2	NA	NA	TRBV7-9	CASSPRGSLVYGYTF	TGTGCCAGCAGCCCAAGGGGCTCCCTAGTCTATGGCTACACCTTC
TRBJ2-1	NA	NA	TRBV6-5	CASSWWPFEYEQFF	TGTGCCAGCAGTTGGTGGCCTTTTGAATATGAGCAGTTCTTC
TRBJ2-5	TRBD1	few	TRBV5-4	CASSLTGVETQYF	TGTGCCAGCAGTTTGACAGGGGTTGAGACCCAGTACTTC
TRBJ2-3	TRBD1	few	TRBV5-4	CASSSGTGGTDTQYF	TGTGCCAGCAGTTCCGGGACAGGGGGCACAGATACGCAGTATTTT
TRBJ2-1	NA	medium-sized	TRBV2	CASSGAGQQFF	TGTGCCAGCAGTGGGGCGGGCCAGCAGTTCTTC
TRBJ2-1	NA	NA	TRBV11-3	CASSLRDIYNEQFF	TGTGCCAGCAGCTTAAGGGACATATACAATGAGCAGTTCTTC
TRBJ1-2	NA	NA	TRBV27	CASSSRVVDYGYTF	TGTGCCAGCAGTTCGAGGGTGGTGGACTATGGCTACACCTTC
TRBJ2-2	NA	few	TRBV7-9	CASSLDLQGPTGELFF	TGTGCCAGCAGCTTAGACCTGCAGGGCCCGACCGGGGAGCTGTTTTTT
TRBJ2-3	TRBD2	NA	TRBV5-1	CASSLFHPGLAGLNTQYF	TGCGCCAGCAGCTTGTTTCATCCAGGACTAGCGGGACTAAATACGCAGTATTTT
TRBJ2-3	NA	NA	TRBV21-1	CASSKETRRLGTDTQYF	TGTGCCAGCAGCAAAGAGACTCGGCGGCTAGGCACAGATACGCAGTATTTT
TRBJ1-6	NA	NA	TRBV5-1	CASSLDFAGRNSPLHF	TGCGCCAGCAGCTTAGATTTTGCAGGGCGTAATTCACCCCTCCACTTT
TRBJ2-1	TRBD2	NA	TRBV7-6	CASSLVSSGRYNNEQFF	TGTGCCAGCAGCTTAGTGTCTAGCGGGCGTTATAACAATGAGCAGTTCTTC
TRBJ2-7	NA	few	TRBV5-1	CASYSSESSYEQYF	TGCGCCAGTTACTCTAGCGAGAGCTCCTACGAGCAGTACTTC
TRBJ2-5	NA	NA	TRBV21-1	CASSTRLAEIMETQYF	TGTGCCAGCAGCACGAGACTAGCGGAGATCATGGAGACCCAGTACTTC
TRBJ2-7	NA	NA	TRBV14	CASSHRAHEQYF	TGTGCCAGCAGCCACAGGGCCCACGAGCAGTACTTC
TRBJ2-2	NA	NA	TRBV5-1	CASSLNSVGPNTGELFF	TGCGCCAGCAGCTTGAATAGCGTCGGACCCAACACCGGGGAGCTGTTTTTT
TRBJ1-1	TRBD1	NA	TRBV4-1	CASSRTGDHTEAFF	TGCGCCAGCAGCCGCACAGGGGACCACACTGAAGCTTTCTTT
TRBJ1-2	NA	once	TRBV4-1	CASSQAGHSRYGYTF	TGCGCCAGCAGCCAAGCGGGACACTCCCGCTATGGCTACACCTTC
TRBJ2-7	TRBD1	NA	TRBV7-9	CASSYSPDRGLYEQYF	TGTGCCAGCAGTTACTCTCCGGACAGGGGGCTGTACGAGCAGTACTTC
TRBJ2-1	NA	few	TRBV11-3	CASSPYAWTHKLPKQFF	TGTGCCAGCAGCCCCTACGCGTGGACACACAAACTCCCAAAGCAGTTCTTC
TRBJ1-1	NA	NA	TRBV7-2	CASSLVSASTEAFF	TGTGCCAGCAGCTTAGTTTCCGCGAGCACTGAAGCTTTCTTT
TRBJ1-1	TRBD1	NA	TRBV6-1	CASIGTGMHTEAFF	TGTGCCAGCATCGGGACAGGAATGCACACTGAAGCTTTCTTT
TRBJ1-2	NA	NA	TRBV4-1	CASTTGYGYTF	TGCGCCAGCACAACGGGCTATGGCTACACCTTC
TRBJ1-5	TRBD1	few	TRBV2	CASSEDWTGGFGNQPQHF	TGTGCCAGCAGTGAAGACTGGACAGGGGGTTTTGGCAATCAGCCCCAGCATTTT
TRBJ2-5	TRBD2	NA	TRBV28	CASSFFFSGSRGGLRKTQYF	TGTGCCAGCAGTTTTTTCTTTAGCGGGAGTCGGGGAGGCTTAAGAAAGACCCAGTACTTC
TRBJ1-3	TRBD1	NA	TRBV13	CASTRTGGNTIYF	TGTGCCAGCACACGGACAGGGGGAAACACCATATATTTT
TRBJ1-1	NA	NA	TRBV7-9	CASSARGVFGTEAFF	TGTGCCAGCAGCGCCCGGGGGGTCTTTGGAACTGAAGCTTTCTTT
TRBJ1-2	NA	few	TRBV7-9	CASSSGEWTLWDYGYTF	TGTGCCAGCAGCTCGGGAGAATGGACTCTGTGGGACTATGGCTACACCTTC
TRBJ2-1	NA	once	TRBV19	CASSIRRLANNEQFF	TGTGCCAGTAGTATACGGAGGCTAGCGAACAATGAGCAGTTCTTC
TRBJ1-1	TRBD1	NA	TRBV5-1	CASSFPKLGQGSTEAFF	TGCGCCAGCAGCTTTCCGAAACTAGGACAGGGCAGCACTGAAGCTTTCTTT
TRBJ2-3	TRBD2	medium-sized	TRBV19	CASQTSGRITDTQYF	TGTGCCAGCCAGACTAGCGGGAGAATAACAGATACGCAGTATTTT